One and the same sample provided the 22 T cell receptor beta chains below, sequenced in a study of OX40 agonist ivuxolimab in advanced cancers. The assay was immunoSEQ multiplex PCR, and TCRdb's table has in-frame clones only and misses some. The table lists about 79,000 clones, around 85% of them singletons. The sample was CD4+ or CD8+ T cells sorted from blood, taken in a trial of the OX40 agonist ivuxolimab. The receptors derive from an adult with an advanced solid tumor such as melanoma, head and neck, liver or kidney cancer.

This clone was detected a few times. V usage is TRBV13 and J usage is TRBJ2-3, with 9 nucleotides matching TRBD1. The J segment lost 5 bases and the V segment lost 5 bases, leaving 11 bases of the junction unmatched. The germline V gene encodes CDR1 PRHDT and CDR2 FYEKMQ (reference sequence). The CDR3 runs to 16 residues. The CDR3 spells CASSPPGTGIEDTQYF. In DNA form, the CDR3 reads TGTGCCAGCAGCCCCCCCGGGACAGGGATTGAAGATACGCAGTATTTT.

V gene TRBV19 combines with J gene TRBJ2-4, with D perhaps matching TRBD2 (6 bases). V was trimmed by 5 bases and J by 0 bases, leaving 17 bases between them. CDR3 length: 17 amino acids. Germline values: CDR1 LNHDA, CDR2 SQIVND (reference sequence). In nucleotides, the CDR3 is TGTGCCAGTAGTCCCGGGACGGACTATTTAGCCAAAAACATTCAGTACTTC. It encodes CASSPGTDYLAKNIQYF.

The CDR3 sequence: CATSRDLGLAGEETQYF. CDR3 nucleotide sequence: TGTGCCACCAGCAGAGATCTCGGTCTAGCGGGAGAAGAGACCCAGTACTTC. The chain recombines TRBV15 with TRBJ2-5; 10 bases agree with TRBD2. CDR3 length: 17 amino acids. Germline CDR1 LNHNV, CDR2 YYDKDF (reference sequence). J gave up 3 bases and V 0 bases, and 7 bases lay outside the gene matches.

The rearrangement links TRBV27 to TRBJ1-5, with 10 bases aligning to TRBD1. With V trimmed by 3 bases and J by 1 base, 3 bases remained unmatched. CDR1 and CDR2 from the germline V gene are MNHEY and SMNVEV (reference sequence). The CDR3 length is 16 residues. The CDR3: CASSFSDRGSNQPQHF. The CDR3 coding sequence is TGTGCCAGCAGTTTCTCGGACAGGGGGAGCAATCAGCCCCAGCATTTT.

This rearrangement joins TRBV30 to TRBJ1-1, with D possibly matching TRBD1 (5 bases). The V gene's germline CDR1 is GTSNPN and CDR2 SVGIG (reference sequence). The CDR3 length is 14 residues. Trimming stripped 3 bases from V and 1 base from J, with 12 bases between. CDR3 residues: CAWSPDKTNTEAFF. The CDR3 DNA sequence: TGTGCCTGGAGCCCGGACAAGACGAACACTGAAGCTTTCTTT.

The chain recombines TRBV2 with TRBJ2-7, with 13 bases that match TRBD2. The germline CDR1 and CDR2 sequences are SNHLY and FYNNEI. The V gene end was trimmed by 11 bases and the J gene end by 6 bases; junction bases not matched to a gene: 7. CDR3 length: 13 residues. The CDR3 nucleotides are TGTGCCCAATTCGGACTAGCGGGAGTCGAGCAGTACTTC. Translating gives CAQFGLAGVEQYF.

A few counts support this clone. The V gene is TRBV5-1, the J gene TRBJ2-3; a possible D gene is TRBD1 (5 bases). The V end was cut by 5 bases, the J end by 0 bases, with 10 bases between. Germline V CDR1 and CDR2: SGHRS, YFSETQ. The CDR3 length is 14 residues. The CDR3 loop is CASSEGDSTDTQYF. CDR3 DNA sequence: TGCGCCAGCAGTGAAGGGGATAGCACAGATACGCAGTATTTT.

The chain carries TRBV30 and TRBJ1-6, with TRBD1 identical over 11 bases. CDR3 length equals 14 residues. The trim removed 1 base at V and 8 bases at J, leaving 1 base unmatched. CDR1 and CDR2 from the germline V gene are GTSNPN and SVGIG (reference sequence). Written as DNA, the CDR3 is TGTGCCTGGAGTGGGACAGGGGGCTATTCACCCCTCCACTTT. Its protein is CAWSGTGGYSPLHF.

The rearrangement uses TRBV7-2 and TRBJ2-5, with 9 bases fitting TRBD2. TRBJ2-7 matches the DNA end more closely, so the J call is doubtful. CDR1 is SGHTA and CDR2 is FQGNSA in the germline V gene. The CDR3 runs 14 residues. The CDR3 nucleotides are TGTGCCAGCAGCGCCGGACTAGCGAGCTACGAGCAGTACTTC. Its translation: CASSAGLASYEQYF.

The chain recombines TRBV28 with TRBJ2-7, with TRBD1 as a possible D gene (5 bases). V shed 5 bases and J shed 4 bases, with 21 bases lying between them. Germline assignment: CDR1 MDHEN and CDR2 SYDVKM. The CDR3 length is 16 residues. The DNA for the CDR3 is TGTGCCAGCAGTCCAGGACAAAATGGTGGGCTTTACGAGCAGTACTTC. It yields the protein CASSPGQNGGLYEQYF.

The CDR3 DNA is TGTGCCAGCAGCCTTACAGGGCCTGGGGCCAACGTCCTGACTTTC. This translates into CASSLTGPGANVLTF. This chain uses TRBV9 with TRBJ2-6; D possibly corresponds to TRBD1 (6 bases). The CDR3 consists of 15 residues. Per germline, CDR1 SGDLS and CDR2 YYNGEE. V was pared by 4 bases and J by 2 bases, with 10 bases between.

The CDR3 sequence: CASSLRVAKNIQYF. In DNA, the CDR3 is TGTGCCAGCAGCCTTAGGGTAGCCAAAAACATTCAGTACTTC. The genes are TRBV21-1 and TRBJ2-4. TRBV21-1 is an annotated pseudogene. There are 14 residues in the CDR3.

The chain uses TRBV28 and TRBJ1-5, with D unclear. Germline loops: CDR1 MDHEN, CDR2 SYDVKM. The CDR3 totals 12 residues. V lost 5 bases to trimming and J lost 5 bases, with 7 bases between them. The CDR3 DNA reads TGTGCCAGCAGTCAGGACCATCAGCCCCAGCATTTT. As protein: CASSQDHQPQHF.

The CDR3 region is CASSPRDRGAYEQYF. In DNA form, the CDR3 reads TGTGCCAGCAGCCCGCGGGACAGGGGGGCCTACGAGCAGTACTTC. The V gene is TRBV7-8, the J gene TRBJ2-5, with 11 bases aligning to TRBD1. The end of the DNA fits TRBJ2-7 better, so the J call may be wrong. Germline values: CDR1 SGHVS, CDR2 FQNEAQ. CDR3 length equals 15 residues.

The CDR3 nucleotides read TGTGCCAGCTCACCTGCTAGCGGGGACCAAGAGACCCAGTACTTC. As protein: CASSPASGDQETQYF. J is TRBJ2-5 and V is TRBV18, with 9 bases matching TRBD2. Germline V gene lookup returns CDR1 KGHSH and CDR2 LQKENI. This CDR3 is built from 15 residues. V gave up 3 bases and J gave up 0 bases; unmatched junction bases: 2.

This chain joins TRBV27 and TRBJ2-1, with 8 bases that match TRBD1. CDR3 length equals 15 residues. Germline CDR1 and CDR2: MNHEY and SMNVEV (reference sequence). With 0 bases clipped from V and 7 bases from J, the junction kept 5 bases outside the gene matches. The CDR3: CASSLSAQGANEQFF. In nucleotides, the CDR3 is TGTGCCAGCAGTTTATCAGCGCAGGGGGCTAATGAGCAGTTCTTC.

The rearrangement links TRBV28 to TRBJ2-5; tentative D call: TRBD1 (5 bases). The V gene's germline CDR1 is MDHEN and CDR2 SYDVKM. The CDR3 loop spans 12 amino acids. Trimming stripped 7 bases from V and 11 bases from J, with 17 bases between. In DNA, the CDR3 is TGTGCCAGCACCCCCGGTGGGCCAGGGCAGTACTTC. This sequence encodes CASTPGGPGQYF.

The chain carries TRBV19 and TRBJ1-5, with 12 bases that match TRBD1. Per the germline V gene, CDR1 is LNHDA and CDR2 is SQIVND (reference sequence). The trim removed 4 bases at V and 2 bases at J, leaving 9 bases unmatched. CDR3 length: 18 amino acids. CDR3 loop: CASSRGTGGIVGNQPQHF. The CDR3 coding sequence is TGTGCCAGTAGTAGAGGGACAGGGGGCATTGTGGGCAATCAGCCCCAGCATTTT. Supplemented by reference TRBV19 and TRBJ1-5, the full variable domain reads DGGITQSPKYLFRKEGQNVTLSCEQNLNHDAMYWYRQDPGQGLRLIYYSQIVNDFQKGDIAEGYSVSREKKESFPLTVTSAQKNPTAFYLCASSRGTGGIVGNQPQHFGDGTRLSIL.

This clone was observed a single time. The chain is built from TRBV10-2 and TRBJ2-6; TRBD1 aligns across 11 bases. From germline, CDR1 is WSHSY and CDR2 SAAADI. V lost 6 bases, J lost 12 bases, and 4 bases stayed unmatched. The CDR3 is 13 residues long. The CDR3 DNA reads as TGCGCCAGCAGCCCGGGACAGGGGGGCGTCCTGACTTTC. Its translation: CASSPGQGGVLTF.

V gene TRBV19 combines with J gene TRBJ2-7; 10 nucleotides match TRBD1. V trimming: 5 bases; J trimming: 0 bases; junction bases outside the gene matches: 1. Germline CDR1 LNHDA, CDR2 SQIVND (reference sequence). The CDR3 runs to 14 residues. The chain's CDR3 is CASSRTGGSYEQYF. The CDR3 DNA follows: TGTGCCAGTAGTCGGACAGGGGGCTCCTACGAGCAGTACTTC.

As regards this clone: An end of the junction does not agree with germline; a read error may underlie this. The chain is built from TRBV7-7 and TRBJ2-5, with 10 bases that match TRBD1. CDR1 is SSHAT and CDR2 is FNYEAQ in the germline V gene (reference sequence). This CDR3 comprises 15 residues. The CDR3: CASSLGQGHQETQYF. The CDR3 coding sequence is TGTGCTAGCAGCCTGGGACAGGGGCACCAAGAGACCCAGTACTTC.

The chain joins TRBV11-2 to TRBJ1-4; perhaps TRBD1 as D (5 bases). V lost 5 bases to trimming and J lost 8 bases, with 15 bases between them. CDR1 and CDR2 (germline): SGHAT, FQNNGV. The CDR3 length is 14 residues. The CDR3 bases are TGTGCCAGCAGCCCCCGCGGGGGTGGGGAAAAACTGTTTTTT. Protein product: CASSPRGGGEKLFF.